This TCR beta chain stems from a study of cytomegalovirus exposure and HLA in healthy donors. This table comes from immunoSEQ multiplex PCR, and its TCRdb copy is limited to in-frame clones, with some not included. This sample yields roughly 130,000 clones, of which approximately 89% are seen a single time; about 9.9% belongs to the top ten. Concerning this clone itself: Its specificity is unknown.

Trimming removed 6 bases from V and 1 base from J; junction bases left unmatched: 5. The CDR3 loop spans 14 amino acids. Germline CDR1 MNHNY, CDR2 SVGAGI (reference sequence). Study-level results: The classifier, whose performance was assessed in both the original and validation cohorts, reportedly diagnosed cytomegalovirus status with high specificity and sensitivity. Cytomegalovirus association was assigned to approximately 180 TCR beta chains.

The sample was PBMCs. This receptor was obtained from a woman between 18 and 29 years old in good health and CMV-seropositive. The chain links TRBV6-6 to TRBJ1-1; 7 bases map to TRBD1. DNA of the CDR3: TGTGCCAGCAGCAGGGACAGTGGGAACACTGAAGCTTTCTTT. Amino acid sequence: CASSRDSGNTEAFF.